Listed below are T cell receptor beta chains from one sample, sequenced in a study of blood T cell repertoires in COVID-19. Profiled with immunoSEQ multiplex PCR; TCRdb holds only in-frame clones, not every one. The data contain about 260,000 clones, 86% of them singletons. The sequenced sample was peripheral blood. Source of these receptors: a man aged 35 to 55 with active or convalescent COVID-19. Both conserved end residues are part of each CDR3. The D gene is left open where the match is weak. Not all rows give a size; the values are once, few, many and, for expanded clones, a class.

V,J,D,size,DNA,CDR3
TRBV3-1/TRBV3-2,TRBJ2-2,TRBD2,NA,TGTGCCAGCAGCCAAGATTTTGGGAGGGCCAAACGTGGGGAGCTGTTTTTT,CASSQDFGRAKRGELFF
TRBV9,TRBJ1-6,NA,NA,TGTGCCAGCAGCGTAGGGAGCTCCTATAATTCACCCCTCCACTTT,CASSVGSSYNSPLHF
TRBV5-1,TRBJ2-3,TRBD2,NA,TGCGCCAGCAGATTGGGGTTAGCGGGAGTTCCAGATACGCAGTATTTT,CASRLGLAGVPDTQYF
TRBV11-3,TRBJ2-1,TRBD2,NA,TGTGCCAGCAGCTTAGATCTAGGGGCTAGCGGGAGGAACAATGAGCAGTTCTTC,CASSLDLGASGRNNEQFF
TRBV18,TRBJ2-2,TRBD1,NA,TGTGCCAGCTCACCACGGGACAGGGGGGCGAACACCGGGGAGCTGTTTTTT,CASSPRDRGANTGELFF
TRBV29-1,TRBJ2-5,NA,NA,TGCAGCGTTCCTGACTTCGGGGAGACCCAGTACTTC,CSVPDFGETQYF
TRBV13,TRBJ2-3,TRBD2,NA,TGTGCCAGCAGTGCGCCTAGCGGGAGGGGATCTGGCACAGATACGCAGTATTTT,CASSAPSGRGSGTDTQYF
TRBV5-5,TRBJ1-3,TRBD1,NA,TGTGCCAGCAGCCCCACCCCGGGACAGGGGGCGAAAGGAAACACCATATATTTT,CASSPTPGQGAKGNTIYF
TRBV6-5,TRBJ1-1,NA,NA,TGTGCCAGCAGTTACTCGTCGGGGGGGCGAAGTGAAGCTTTCTTT,CASSYSSGGRSEAFF
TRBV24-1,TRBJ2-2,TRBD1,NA,TGTGCCACCAGTGACCTGGGACAGGAAAACGGGGAGCTGTTTTTT,CATSDLGQENGELFF
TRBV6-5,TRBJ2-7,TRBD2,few,TGTGCCAGCAGTTACTCGCGTAGCGGGAGAGCAGAGCAGTACTTC,CASSYSRSGRAEQYF
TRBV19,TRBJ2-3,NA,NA,TGTGCCAGAGACGGGATTAGCACAGATACGCAGTATTTT,CARDGISTDTQYF
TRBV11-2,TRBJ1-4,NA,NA,TGTGCCAGCAGCCGTAATCAGGGACACGAAAAACTGTTTTTT,CASSRNQGHEKLFF
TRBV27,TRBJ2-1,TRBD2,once,TGTGCCAGCAGCCGTGGACTAGCGGGAGCTACCTCGTCCGAGCAGTTCTTC,CASSRGLAGATSSEQFF
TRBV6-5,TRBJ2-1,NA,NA,TGTGCCAGCAGGCCACCAGAACCGGGGTACAATGAGCAGTTCTTC,CASRPPEPGYNEQFF
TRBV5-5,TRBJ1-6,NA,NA,TGTGCCAGCACCTATCCGGGAGCCGGTTCACCCCTCCACTTT,CASTYPGAGSPLHF
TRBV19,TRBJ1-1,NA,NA,TGTGCCAGTATTAGGGCAGGGGATATGAACACTGAAGCTTTCTTT,CASIRAGDMNTEAFF
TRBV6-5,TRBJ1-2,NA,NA,TGTGCCAGCAGTATACTACAGGGAAACTATGGCTACACCTTC,CASSILQGNYGYTF
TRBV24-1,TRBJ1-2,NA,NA,TGTGCCACCAGTGGATCCGGGGGGCAGATCTATGGCTACACCTTC,CATSGSGGQIYGYTF
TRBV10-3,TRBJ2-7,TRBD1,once,TGTGCCATCAGTGGGCAGGGGGCGAACGAGCAGTACTTC,CAISGQGANEQYF
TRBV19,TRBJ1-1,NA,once,TGTGCCAGTAGTATAACCCCAGGGACTGAAGCTTTCTTT,CASSITPGTEAFF
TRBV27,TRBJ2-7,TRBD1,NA,TGTGCCAGCAGTCCTGGACAGGACTCCTACGAGCAGTACTTC,CASSPGQDSYEQYF
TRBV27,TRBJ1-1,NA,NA,TGTGCCAGCAGTTTATTTTGGGGGGGCACTGAAGCTTTCTTT,CASSLFWGGTEAFF
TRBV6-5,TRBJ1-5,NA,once,TGTGCCAGCACTAGGACGAGGGAGCGGCCCCAGCATTTT,CASTRTRERPQHF
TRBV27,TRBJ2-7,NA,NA,TGTGCCAGCAGTTACAGCCGGCACTACGAGCAGTACTTC,CASSYSRHYEQYF
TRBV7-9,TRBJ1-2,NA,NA,TGTGCCAGCAGCTTACCACAGGGATTGCATGGCTACACCTTC,CASSLPQGLHGYTF
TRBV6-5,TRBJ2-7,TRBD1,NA,TGTGCCAGCAGTTACTCCGGGACAGTGTACGAGCAGTACTTC,CASSYSGTVYEQYF
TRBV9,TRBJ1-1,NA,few,TGTGCCAGCAGCCCACCTTCAGGACAGAACACTGAAGCTTTCTTT,CASSPPSGQNTEAFF